This TCR beta chain originates from a study of T cell responses to AZD1222 COVID-19 vaccine. Study summary: Second-dose recipients at about 4 or about 12 weeks were treated as one pooled group.

Study-wide points: In the spike-specific TCR repertoire, nearly half reportedly target unmutated variant regions. A rise in Spike-specific TCR breadth and depth followed two AZD1222 doses.

As for this clone: Its antigen is not identified.

The CDR3 covers 19 residues. Losses at the gene ends were 3 bases for V and 2 bases for J; bases not matched to a gene: 12. CDR1 and CDR2 from the germline V gene are LNHDA and SQIVND (reference sequence). Only in-frame clones appear in the TCRdb table, and some are missing; sequencing was by immunoSEQ multiplex PCR. The sample lists more than 120,000 clones; about 93% were seen once. This sequence was found in an adult in good health. V is TRBV19 and J is TRBJ2-1; 11 bases line up with TRBD2. Source: peripheral blood, taken on day 0 of AZD1222 vaccination. The CDR3 loop reads CASSMMGLAEERTYNEQFF. CDR3 DNA sequence: TGTGCCAGTAGTATGATGGGACTAGCGGAGGAGAGGACCTACAATGAGCAGTTCTTC.